Listed below are T cell receptor beta chains from one sample, sequenced in a study of T cell changes during pregnancy in multiple sclerosis. Profiling relied on immunoSEQ multiplex PCR, and the TCRdb table lists in-frame clones only, not all of them. The sample lists around 130,000 clones, about 93% seen once, with 6% to 7% in the top ten. The material sequenced was peripheral blood, taken before pregnancy. The origin of the receptors is a female donor with multiple sclerosis, enrolled in a pregnancy study. CDR3s include the opening cysteine and the closing phenylalanine or tryptophan. A D gene is named only where the DNA matches it firmly. Rows give clone size only sometimes, using once, few, many, or a class for an expanded clone.

D gene: TRBD2; V gene: TRBV5-1; clone size: .; J gene: TRBJ2-2; CDR3 protein: CASSLAGTSGSGELFF; CDR3 DNA: TGCGCCAGCAGCTTAGCCGGGACTAGTGGGTCCGGGGAGCTGTTTTTT
D gene: .; V gene: TRBV25-1; clone size: .; J gene: TRBJ2-7; CDR3 protein: CASSYGQSYEQYF; CDR3 DNA: TGTGCCAGCAGTTACGGACAGTCCTACGAGCAGTACTTC
D gene: TRBD1; V gene: TRBV4-1; clone size: .; J gene: TRBJ1-4; CDR3 protein: CASSPPGGQGREKLFF; CDR3 DNA: TGCGCCAGCAGCCCTCCCGGCGGACAGGGGAGGGAAAAACTGTTTTTT
D gene: .; V gene: TRBV5-6; clone size: .; J gene: TRBJ2-5; CDR3 protein: CASSLVAVQETQYF; CDR3 DNA: TGTGCCAGCAGCTTGGTCGCGGTCCAAGAGACCCAGTACTTC
D gene: TRBD1; V gene: TRBV19; clone size: .; J gene: TRBJ1-6; CDR3 protein: CASSIARTGFIVRSPLHF; CDR3 DNA: TGTGCCAGTAGTATCGCGAGGACAGGGTTCATCGTCCGATCACCCCTCCACTTT
D gene: .; V gene: TRBV28; clone size: .; J gene: TRBJ1-2; CDR3 protein: CASRLIFGGYTF; CDR3 DNA: TGTGCCAGCAGATTAATCTTCGGTGGCTACACCTTC
D gene: TRBD2; V gene: TRBV19; clone size: .; J gene: TRBJ2-7; CDR3 protein: CASEGARGTSGYEQYF; CDR3 DNA: TGTGCCAGTGAGGGAGCCCGAGGGACTAGCGGATACGAGCAGTACTTC
D gene: .; V gene: TRBV2; clone size: .; J gene: TRBJ1-4; CDR3 protein: CASSETGRGKLFF; CDR3 DNA: TGTGCCAGCAGTGAAACAGGGAGGGGAAAACTGTTTTTT
D gene: TRBD2; V gene: TRBV5-4; clone size: .; J gene: TRBJ2-3; CDR3 protein: CASRQASGGAYTQYF; CDR3 DNA: TGTGCCAGCAGACAAGCTAGCGGGGGAGCATATACGCAGTATTTT
D gene: TRBD1; V gene: TRBV6-5; clone size: .; J gene: TRBJ1-1; CDR3 protein: CASSRDSPTTEAFF; CDR3 DNA: TGTGCCAGCAGTCGGGACAGTCCGACCACTGAAGCTTTCTTT
D gene: .; V gene: TRBV7-3; clone size: .; J gene: TRBJ1-2; CDR3 protein: CASSFRQGSGYTF; CDR3 DNA: TGTGCCAGCAGCTTCCGCCAGGGAAGTGGCTACACCTTC
D gene: TRBD1; V gene: TRBV28; clone size: .; J gene: TRBJ1-1; CDR3 protein: CASSPRGRIEGTEAFF; CDR3 DNA: TGTGCCAGCAGTCCCAGGGGGCGTATCGAGGGCACTGAAGCTTTCTTT
D gene: .; V gene: TRBV5-8; clone size: .; J gene: TRBJ1-3; CDR3 protein: CASSWGVWNTIYF; CDR3 DNA: TGTGCCAGCAGCTGGGGGGTGTGGAACACCATATATTTT
D gene: TRBD1; V gene: TRBV5-4; clone size: .; J gene: TRBJ1-2; CDR3 protein: CVGGLQGAKEHTF; CDR3 DNA: TGTGTCGGAGGGCTGCAGGGGGCCAAGGAACACACCTTC
D gene: TRBD1; V gene: TRBV7-2; clone size: .; J gene: TRBJ2-7; CDR3 protein: CASSFAGGEYEQYF; CDR3 DNA: TGTGCCAGCAGCTTCGCAGGGGGCGAATACGAGCAGTACTTC
D gene: .; V gene: TRBV7-3; clone size: .; J gene: TRBJ2-6; CDR3 protein: CASTYGGSGANVLTF; CDR3 DNA: TGTGCCAGCACCTACGGGGGCTCTGGGGCCAACGTCCTGACTTTC
D gene: .; V gene: TRBV5-1; clone size: .; J gene: TRBJ2-5; CDR3 protein: CASSLGDIGGQYF; CDR3 DNA: TGCGCCAGCAGCTTGGGGGACATTGGGGGCCAGTACTTC
D gene: TRBD2; V gene: TRBV5-6; clone size: .; J gene: TRBJ2-1; CDR3 protein: CASSPRRIGVVAGVEQFF; CDR3 DNA: TGTGCCAGCAGCCCCCGGCGGATTGGGGTCGTAGCGGGAGTTGAGCAGTTCTTC
D gene: .; V gene: TRBV5-6; clone size: .; J gene: TRBJ2-5; CDR3 protein: CASSSGLGPRVETQYF; CDR3 DNA: TGTGCCAGCAGCTCGGGACTTGGGCCCAGGGTGGAGACCCAGTACTTC
D gene: TRBD1; V gene: TRBV25-1; clone size: .; J gene: TRBJ2-1; CDR3 protein: CASSGTGYYNEQFF; CDR3 DNA: TGTGCCAGCAGTGGGACAGGGTACTACAATGAGCAGTTCTTC
D gene: TRBD1; V gene: TRBV2; clone size: .; J gene: TRBJ2-3; CDR3 protein: CASSPGQGVSTDTQYF; CDR3 DNA: TGTGCCAGCAGCCCGGGACAGGGGGTGAGCACAGATACGCAGTATTTT
D gene: .; V gene: TRBV5-6; clone size: .; J gene: TRBJ1-1; CDR3 protein: CASSLVGGVANTEAFF; CDR3 DNA: TGTGCCAGCAGCCTGGTAGGGGGGGTTGCGAACACTGAAGCTTTCTTT
D gene: TRBD2; V gene: TRBV28; clone size: .; J gene: TRBJ2-5; CDR3 protein: CASSIGLAGGQETQYF; CDR3 DNA: TGTGCCAGCAGTATCGGACTAGCGGGAGGCCAAGAGACCCAGTACTTC
D gene: TRBD2; V gene: TRBV28; clone size: .; J gene: TRBJ2-7; CDR3 protein: CASSRGTSAGEQYF; CDR3 DNA: TGTGCCAGCAGTAGGGGGACTAGCGCGGGCGAGCAGTACTTC
D gene: .; V gene: TRBV7-9; clone size: .; J gene: TRBJ2-2; CDR3 protein: CASSTLAGTGELFF; CDR3 DNA: TGTGCCAGCAGCACCTTGGCAGGAACCGGGGAGCTGTTTTTT
D gene: .; V gene: TRBV6-1; clone size: .; J gene: TRBJ1-5; CDR3 protein: CASSGGTLSNQPQHF; CDR3 DNA: TGTGCCAGCAGCGGGGGGACCTTGAGCAATCAGCCCCAGCATTTT
D gene: .; V gene: TRBV28; clone size: once; J gene: TRBJ2-7; CDR3 protein: CASSLTGPGYEQYF; CDR3 DNA: TGTGCCAGCAGTTTAACAGGGCCGGGTTACGAGCAGTACTTC